A selection of T cell receptor beta chains follows, all from one sample in a study of early T cells in non-severe SARS-CoV-2 infection. One entry per CDR3 protein, called by TCRdb with MiXCR from the 5' RACE reads. Of approximately 110,000 distinct CDR3 sequences in the sample, about 15% are singletons; the top ten hold 21%. Sequenced material: whole blood. Receptor source: an adult who was a healthcare worker with PCR-confirmed SARS-CoV-2 infection or an uninfected control (not recorded which). Both conserved end residues are part of each CDR3. The D gene is left open where the match is weak.

d_call,v_call,cdr3_aa
-,TRBV24-1,CATSEQRTDTQYF
-,TRBV5-4,CASSLEAGVNEKTQYF
-,TRBV4-1,CASSQESGLDYNEQFF
-,TRBV7-2,CASSLGQATGELFF
-,TRBV12-3/TRBV12-4,CASSPSGFGTQYF
-,TRBV20-1,CSARKGDSSYNSPLHF
TRBD1,TRBV7-9,CASSLDRGDNNEQFF
-,TRBV20-1,CSLLGGDTEAFF
-,TRBV20-1,CSARGGKDEKLFF
TRBD1,TRBV29-1,CSVTQGNVAEAFF
-,TRBV30,CAWSGDRFEAFF
-,TRBV4-2,CASSQESHNEQFF
TRBD2,TRBV4-1,CASRALAIGSDTQYF
TRBD1,TRBV4-1,CASSQGYRGIGELFF
-,TRBV5-1,CASSLTGRGPNEQFF
-,TRBV5-1,CASSSLGRAYEQYF
TRBD1,TRBV20-1,CSAPKRGTGNKQPQHF
TRBD1,TRBV19,CASSTLDRGLAKNIQYF
-,TRBV3-1,CASSQDHPHRGGNNEQFF
-,TRBV6-6,CASSYGGNFYGYTF
-,TRBV5-1,CASSLGNDIDNEQFF
TRBD1,TRBV9,CASSPRGQAGNEQYF
-,TRBV29-1,CSVWTAEKLFF
-,TRBV4-1,CASSQYTGQPQHF
-,TRBV20-1,CSAPDRSSYEQYF
TRBD1,TRBV11-2,CASRTGQGGGYTF
-,TRBV18,CASSPPNLQLSGNTIYF
-,TRBV4-1,CASSQDYRVQETQYF
TRBD1,TRBV5-1,CASSFNTGGTEAFF
TRBD1,TRBV28,CASSLGQGRTGELFF
-,TRBV11-1,CASSSEGRDTQYF
-,TRBV10-3,CATGPRGGEDTQYF
-,TRBV3-1,CASSFAQGSAGYTF
TRBD2,TRBV7-9,CASSLTSGFETQYF
TRBD2,TRBV3-1,CASSLFLAGTSGGELDTQYF
-,TRBV7-9,CASSLALEEAFF
TRBD2,TRBV12-3/TRBV12-4,CASTTSGGAIAEQFF
-,TRBV5-8,CALRTGADTQYF
TRBD1,TRBV7-9,CASSLANLDRGGEQYF
-,TRBV5-6,CASSLVSTRMNTEAFF
TRBD2,TRBV7-2,CASSLETSGGYNEQFF
-,TRBV20-1,CSASHMGTDTQYF
-,TRBV27,CASSTMTAGANVLTF
-,TRBV29-1,CSAGGGHPGDTQYF
-,TRBV7-9,CASSLYGREDTQYF
-,TRBV4-1,CASSQVDQKVEQYF
TRBD2,TRBV12-3/TRBV12-4,CASSLWTSGQETQYF
TRBD2,TRBV20-1,CSARLPGLAATDTQYF
TRBD2,TRBV12-3/TRBV12-4,CASSQTSGLYGEQFF
TRBD1,TRBV4-2,CASSPRTGILPLHF